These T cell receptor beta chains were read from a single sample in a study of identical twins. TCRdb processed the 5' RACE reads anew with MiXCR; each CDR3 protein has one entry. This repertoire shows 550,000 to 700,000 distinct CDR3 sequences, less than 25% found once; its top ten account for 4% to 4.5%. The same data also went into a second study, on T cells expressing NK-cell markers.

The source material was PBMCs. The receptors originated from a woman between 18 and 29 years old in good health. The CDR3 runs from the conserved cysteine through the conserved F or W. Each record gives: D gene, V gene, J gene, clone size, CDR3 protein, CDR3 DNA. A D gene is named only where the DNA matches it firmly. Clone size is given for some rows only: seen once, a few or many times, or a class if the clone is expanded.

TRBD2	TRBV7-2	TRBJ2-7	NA	CASSQELAETYEQYF	TGTGCCAGCAGTCAAGAACTAGCGGAGACATACGAGCAGTACTTC
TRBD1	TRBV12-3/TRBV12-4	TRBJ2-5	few	CASSPPWTGKETQYF	TGTGCCAGCAGTCCACCCTGGACAGGGAAAGAGACCCAGTACTTC
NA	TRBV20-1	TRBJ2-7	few	CSARARGYGEQYF	TGCAGTGCTAGGGCCAGGGGATACGGCGAGCAGTACTTC
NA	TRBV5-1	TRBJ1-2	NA	CASSLGPRDYTF	TGCGCCAGCAGCCTGGGACCCCGTGACTACACCTTC
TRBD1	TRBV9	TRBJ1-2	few	CASRERDRGEDYGYTF	TGTGCCAGCAGGGAGCGGGACAGGGGAGAAGACTATGGCTACACCTTC
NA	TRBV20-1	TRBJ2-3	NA	CSATDGGRGYTDTQYF	TGCAGTGCTACTGATGGCGGTCGGGGGTATACAGATACGCAGTATTTT
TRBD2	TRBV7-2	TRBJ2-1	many	CASSSGTSGDNEQFF	TGTGCCAGCAGCTCCGGGACTAGCGGGGACAATGAGCAGTTCTTC
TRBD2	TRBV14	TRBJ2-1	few	CASSQEVGTSRNEQFF	TGTGCCAGCAGCCAAGAAGTTGGGACTAGCAGGAATGAGCAGTTCTTC
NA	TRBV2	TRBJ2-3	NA	CASKGLFADTQYF	TGTGCCAGCAAGGGTTTATTCGCAGATACGCAGTATTTT
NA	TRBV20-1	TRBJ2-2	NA	CSARGRGWTGELFF	TGCAGTGCTAGAGGCCGGGGCTGGACCGGGGAGCTGTTTTTT
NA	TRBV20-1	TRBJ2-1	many	CSASKGLGGEQFF	TGCAGTGCTAGTAAGGGTTTGGGGGGTGAGCAGTTCTTC
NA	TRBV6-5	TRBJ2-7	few	CASSYQSQGHEQYF	TGTGCCAGCAGCTACCAAAGTCAGGGGCACGAGCAGTACTTC
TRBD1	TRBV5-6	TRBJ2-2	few	CASSHPRLETGTQLFF	TGTGCCAGCAGCCATCCACGGCTCGAGACAGGGACGCAGCTGTTTTTT
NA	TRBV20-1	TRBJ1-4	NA	CSAPGTSYEKLFF	TGCAGTGCTCCCGGGACGTCGTATGAAAAACTGTTTTTT
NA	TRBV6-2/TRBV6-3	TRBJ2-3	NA	CASSYSRNPRLDTQYF	TGTGCCAGCAGTTACTCGAGGAACCCACGGTTAGATACGCAGTATTTT
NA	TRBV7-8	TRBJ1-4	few	CASSDGGGRLFF	TGTGCCAGCAGCGATGGGGGCGGAAGGCTGTTTTTT
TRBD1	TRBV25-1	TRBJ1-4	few	CASSEWTGEKLFF	TGTGCCAGCAGTGAATGGACAGGGGAAAAACTGTTTTTT
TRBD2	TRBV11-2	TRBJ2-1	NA	CASSFPSGTSGATYNEQFF	TGTGCCAGCAGCTTCCCTTCGGGGACTAGCGGAGCGACCTACAATGAGCAGTTCTTC
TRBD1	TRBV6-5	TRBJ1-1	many	CASSFGTAGFEAFF	TGTGCCAGCAGTTTCGGGACAGCGGGCTTTGAAGCTTTCTTT
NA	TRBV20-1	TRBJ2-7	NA	CSAQPRVGQYF	TGCAGTGCTCAGCCCCGGGTAGGGCAGTACTTC
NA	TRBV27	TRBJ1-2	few	CASRSTGYGYTF	TGTGCCAGCAGATCAACAGGGTACGGCTACACCTTC
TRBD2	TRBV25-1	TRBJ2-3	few	CASSDKPGLAGPTDTQYF	TGTGCCAGCAGTGACAAACCCGGACTAGCGGGACCCACAGATACGCAGTATTTT
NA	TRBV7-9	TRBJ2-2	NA	CASRPHGPGELFF	TGTGCCAGCAGACCTCACGGGCCCGGGGAGCTGTTTTTT
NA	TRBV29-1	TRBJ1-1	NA	CSVEKDRENTEAFF	TGCAGCGTTGAAAAGGACAGAGAGAACACTGAAGCTTTCTTT
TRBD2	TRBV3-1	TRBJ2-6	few	CASSQAGGSGANVLTF	TGTGCCAGCAGCCAAGCGGGAGGCTCTGGGGCCAACGTCCTGACTTTC
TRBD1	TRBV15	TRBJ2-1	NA	CATRDSTYNEQFF	TGTGCCACCCGGGACAGCACTTACAATGAGCAGTTCTTC
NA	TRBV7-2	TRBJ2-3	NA	CASSLQGFEDTQYF	TGTGCCAGCAGCTTACAGGGTTTTGAAGATACGCAGTATTTT
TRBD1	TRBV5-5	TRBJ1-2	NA	CASSLEGTANYGYTF	TGTGCCAGCAGCTTAGAAGGGACAGCGAACTATGGCTACACCTTC
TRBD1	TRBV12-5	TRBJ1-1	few	CASGLVGQGANTEAFF	TGTGCTAGTGGTTTGGTAGGACAGGGGGCGAACACTGAAGCTTTCTTT
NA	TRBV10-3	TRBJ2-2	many	CAISGFAGELFF	TGTGCCATCTCCGGGTTCGCCGGGGAGCTGTTTTTT
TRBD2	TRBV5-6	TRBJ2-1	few	CASSVAGGDEQFF	TGTGCCAGCAGTGTAGCGGGGGGAGATGAGCAGTTCTTC
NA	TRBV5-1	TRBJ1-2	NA	CASSLPGMKGYTF	TGCGCCAGCAGCTTGCCGGGGATGAAGGGCTACACCTTC
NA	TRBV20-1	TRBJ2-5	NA	CSASVLGGTQYF	TGCAGTGCTAGTGTCCTCGGGGGGACCCAGTACTTC
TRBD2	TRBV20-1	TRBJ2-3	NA	CSAREGSGGFTDTQYF	TGCAGTGCTAGAGAGGGTAGCGGGGGGTTCACAGATACGCAGTATTTT
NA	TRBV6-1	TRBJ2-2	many	CASRRDRNTGELFF	TGTGCCAGCAGACGGGATAGGAACACCGGGGAGCTGTTTTTT
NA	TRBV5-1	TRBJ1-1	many	CASSSVPGHRDTEAFF	TGCGCCAGCAGCTCGGTCCCGGGACACCGGGACACTGAAGCTTTCTTT
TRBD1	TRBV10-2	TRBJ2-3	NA	CASRRDSAWTDTQYF	TGCGCCAGCCGTAGGGACAGCGCTTGGACAGATACGCAGTATTTT